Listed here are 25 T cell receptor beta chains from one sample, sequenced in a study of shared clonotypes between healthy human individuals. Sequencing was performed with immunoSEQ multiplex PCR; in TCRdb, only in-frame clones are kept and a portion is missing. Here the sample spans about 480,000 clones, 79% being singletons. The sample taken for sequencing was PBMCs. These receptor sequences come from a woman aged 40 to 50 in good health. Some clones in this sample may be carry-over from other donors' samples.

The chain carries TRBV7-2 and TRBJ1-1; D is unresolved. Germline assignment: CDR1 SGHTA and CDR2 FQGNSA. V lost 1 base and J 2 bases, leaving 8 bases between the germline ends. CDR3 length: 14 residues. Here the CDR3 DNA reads TGTGCCAGCAGCTTAGAGAGGGCAAACACTGAAGCTTTCTTT. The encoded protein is CASSLERANTEAFF.

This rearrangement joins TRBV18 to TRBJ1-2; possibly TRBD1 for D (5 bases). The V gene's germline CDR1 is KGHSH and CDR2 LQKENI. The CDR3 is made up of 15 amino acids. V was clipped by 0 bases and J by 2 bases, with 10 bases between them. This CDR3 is CASSPPGGRNYGYTF. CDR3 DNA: TGTGCCAGCTCACCACCGGGGGGGAGAAACTATGGCTACACCTTC.

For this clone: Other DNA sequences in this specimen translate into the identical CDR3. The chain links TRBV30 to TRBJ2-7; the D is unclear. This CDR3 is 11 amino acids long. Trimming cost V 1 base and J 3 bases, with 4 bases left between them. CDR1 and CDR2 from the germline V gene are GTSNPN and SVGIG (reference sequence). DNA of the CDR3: TGTGCCTGGAGTGGGAACTACGAGCAGTACTTC. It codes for CAWSGNYEQYF.

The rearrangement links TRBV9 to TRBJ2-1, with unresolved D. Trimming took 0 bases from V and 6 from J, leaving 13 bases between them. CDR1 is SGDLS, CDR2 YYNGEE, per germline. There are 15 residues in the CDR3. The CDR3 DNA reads TGTGCCAGCAGCGTAGGCGGAAAGGGTGGCAATGAGCAGTTCTTC. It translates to CASSVGGKGGNEQFF.

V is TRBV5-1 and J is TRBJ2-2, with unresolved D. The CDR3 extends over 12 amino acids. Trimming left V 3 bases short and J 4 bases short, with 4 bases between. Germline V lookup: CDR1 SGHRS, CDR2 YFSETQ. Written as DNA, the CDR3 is TGCGCCAGCAGCTCCGGCACCGGGGAGCTGTTTTTT. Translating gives CASSSGTGELFF.

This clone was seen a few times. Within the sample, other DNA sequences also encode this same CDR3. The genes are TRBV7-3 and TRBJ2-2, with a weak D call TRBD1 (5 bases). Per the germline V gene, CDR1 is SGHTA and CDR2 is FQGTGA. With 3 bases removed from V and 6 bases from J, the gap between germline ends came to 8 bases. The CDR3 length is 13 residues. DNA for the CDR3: TGTGCCAGCAGCTTTCAGGGTTCCGGGGAGCTGTTTTTT. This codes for CASSFQGSGELFF.

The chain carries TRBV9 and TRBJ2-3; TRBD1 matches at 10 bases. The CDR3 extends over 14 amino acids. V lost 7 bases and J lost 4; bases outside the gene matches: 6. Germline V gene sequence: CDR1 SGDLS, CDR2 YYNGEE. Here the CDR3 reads CASGRGQGSDTQYF. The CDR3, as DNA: TGTGCCAGCGGGAGGGGACAGGGGTCAGATACGCAGTATTTT.

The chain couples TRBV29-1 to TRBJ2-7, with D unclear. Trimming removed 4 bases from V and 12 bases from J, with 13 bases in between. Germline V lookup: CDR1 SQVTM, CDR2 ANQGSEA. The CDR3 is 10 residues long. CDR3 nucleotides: TGCAGCGTTGTGTCAGGCCGTGTGTACTTC. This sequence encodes CSVVSGRVYF.

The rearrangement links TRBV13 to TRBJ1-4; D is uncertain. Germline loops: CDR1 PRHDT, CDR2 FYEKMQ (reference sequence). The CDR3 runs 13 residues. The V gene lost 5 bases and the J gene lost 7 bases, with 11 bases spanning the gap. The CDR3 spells CASSLRLGEKLFF. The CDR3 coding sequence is TGTGCCAGCAGCCTGCGCCTGGGTGAAAAACTGTTTTTT.

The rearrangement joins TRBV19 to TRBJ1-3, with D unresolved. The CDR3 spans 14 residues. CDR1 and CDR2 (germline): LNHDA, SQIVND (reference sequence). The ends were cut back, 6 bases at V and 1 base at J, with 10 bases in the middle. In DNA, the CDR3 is TGTGCCAGTAGCCCCGGGCGATCTGGAAACACCATATATTTT. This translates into CASSPGRSGNTIYF.

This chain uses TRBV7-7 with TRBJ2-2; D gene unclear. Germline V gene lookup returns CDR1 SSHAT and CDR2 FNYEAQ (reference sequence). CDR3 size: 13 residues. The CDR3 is CATTQSGAGELFF. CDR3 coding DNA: TGTGCTACCACCCAATCGGGTGCCGGGGAGCTGTTTTTT.

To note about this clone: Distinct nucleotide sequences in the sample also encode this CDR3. CDR3 protein: CASSLDSGEQFF. The CDR3 coding sequence is TGTGCCAGCAGCTTGGACTCCGGTGAGCAGTTCTTC. V is TRBV5-4 and J is TRBJ2-1; no reliable D call. Germline CDR1 is SGHNT and CDR2 is YYREEE (reference sequence). The CDR3 has 12 residues. Trimming shortened V by 0 bases and J by 9 bases, and 7 bases separated the two germline ends.

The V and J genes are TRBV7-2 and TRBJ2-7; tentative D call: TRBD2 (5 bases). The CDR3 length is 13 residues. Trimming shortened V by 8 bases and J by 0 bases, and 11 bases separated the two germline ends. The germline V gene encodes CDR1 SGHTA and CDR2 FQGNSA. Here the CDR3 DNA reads TGTGCCAGCGGTTCGCGGGTCTCCTACGAGCAGTACTTC. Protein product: CASGSRVSYEQYF. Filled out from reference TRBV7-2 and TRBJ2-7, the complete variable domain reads GAGVSQSPSNKVTEKGKDVELRCDPISGHTALYWYRQSLGQGLEFLIYFQGNSAPDKSGLPSDRFSAERTGGSVSTLTIQRTQQEDSAVYLCASGSRVSYEQYFGPGTRLTVT.

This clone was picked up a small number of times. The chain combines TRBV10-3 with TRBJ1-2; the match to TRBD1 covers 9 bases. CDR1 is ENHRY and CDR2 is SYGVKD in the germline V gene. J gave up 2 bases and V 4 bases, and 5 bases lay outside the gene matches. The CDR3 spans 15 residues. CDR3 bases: TGTGCCATCAGTGTGGGACAGGGTTGGAACTATGGCTACACCTTC. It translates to CAISVGQGWNYGYTF.

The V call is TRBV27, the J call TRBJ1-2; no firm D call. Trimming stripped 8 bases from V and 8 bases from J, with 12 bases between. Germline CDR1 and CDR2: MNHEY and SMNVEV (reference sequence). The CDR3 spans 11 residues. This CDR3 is CASPLGGGYTF. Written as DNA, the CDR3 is TGTGCCAGCCCCCTGGGAGGGGGCTACACCTTC.

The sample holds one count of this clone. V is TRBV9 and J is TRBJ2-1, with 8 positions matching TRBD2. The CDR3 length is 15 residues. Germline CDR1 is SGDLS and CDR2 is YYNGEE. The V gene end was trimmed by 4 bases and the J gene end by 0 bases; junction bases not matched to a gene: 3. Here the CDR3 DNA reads TGTGCCAGCAGCCGGACTAGCAGCTCCTACAATGAGCAGTTCTTC. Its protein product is CASSRTSSSYNEQFF.

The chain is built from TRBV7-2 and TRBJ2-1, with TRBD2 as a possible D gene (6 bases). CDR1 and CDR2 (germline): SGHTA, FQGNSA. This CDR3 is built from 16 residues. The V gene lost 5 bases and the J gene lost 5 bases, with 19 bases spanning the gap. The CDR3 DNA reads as TGTGCCAGCAGCCCCACTTACCGGGACTGGAACAATGAGCAGTTCTTC. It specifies CASSPTYRDWNNEQFF.

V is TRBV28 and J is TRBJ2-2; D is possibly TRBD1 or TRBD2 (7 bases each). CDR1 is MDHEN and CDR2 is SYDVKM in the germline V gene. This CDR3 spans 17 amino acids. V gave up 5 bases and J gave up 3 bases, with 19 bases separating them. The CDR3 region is CASSDIYRGGHTGELFF. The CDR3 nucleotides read TGTGCCAGCAGTGACATCTACAGGGGAGGGCACACCGGGGAGCTGTTTTTT.

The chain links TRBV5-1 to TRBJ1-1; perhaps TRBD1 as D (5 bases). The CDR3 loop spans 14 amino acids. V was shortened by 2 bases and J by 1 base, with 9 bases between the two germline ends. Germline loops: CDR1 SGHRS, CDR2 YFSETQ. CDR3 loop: CASSLEGPNTEAFF. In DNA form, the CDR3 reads TGCGCCAGCAGCTTAGAGGGACCGAACACTGAAGCTTTCTTT.

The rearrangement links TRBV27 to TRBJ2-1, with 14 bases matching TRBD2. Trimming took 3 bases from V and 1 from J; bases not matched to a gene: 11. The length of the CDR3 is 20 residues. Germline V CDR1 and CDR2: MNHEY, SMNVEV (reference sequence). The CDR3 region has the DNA TGTGCCAGCAGTTTGGAGGGACTAGCGGGAGACCTCGTTTCCTACAATGAGCAGTTCTTC. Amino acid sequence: CASSLEGLAGDLVSYNEQFF.

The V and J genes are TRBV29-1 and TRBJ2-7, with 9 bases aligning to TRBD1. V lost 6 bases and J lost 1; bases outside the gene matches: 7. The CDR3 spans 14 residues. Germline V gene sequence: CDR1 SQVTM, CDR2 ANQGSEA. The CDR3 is CSVPGTGRSYEQYF. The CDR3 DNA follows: TGCAGCGTGCCCGGGACAGGGAGGTCCTACGAGCAGTACTTC.

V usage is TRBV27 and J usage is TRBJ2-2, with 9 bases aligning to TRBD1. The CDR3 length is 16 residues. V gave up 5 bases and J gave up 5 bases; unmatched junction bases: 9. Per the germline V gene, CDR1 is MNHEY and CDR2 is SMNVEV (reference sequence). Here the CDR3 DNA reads TGTGCCAGCAGTCCCGACCGACAGGGGGTTACCGGGGAGCTGTTTTTT. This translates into CASSPDRQGVTGELFF.

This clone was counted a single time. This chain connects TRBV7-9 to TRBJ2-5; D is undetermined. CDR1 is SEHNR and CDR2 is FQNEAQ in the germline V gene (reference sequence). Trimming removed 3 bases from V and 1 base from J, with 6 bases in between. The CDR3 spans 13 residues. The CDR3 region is CASSFQAQETQYF. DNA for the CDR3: TGTGCCAGCAGCTTCCAGGCCCAAGAGACCCAGTACTTC.

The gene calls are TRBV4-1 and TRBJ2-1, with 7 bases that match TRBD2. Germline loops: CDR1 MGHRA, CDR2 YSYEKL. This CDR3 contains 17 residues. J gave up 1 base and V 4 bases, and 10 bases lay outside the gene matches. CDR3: CASSPGGRAKSYNEQFF. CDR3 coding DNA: TGCGCCAGCAGCCCGGGGGGTCGGGCTAAATCCTACAATGAGCAGTTCTTC.

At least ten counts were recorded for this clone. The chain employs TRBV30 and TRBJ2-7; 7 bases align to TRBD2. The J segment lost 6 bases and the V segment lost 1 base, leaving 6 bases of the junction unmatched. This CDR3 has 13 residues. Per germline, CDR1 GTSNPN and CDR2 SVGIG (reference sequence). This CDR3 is CAWSGAGWAEQYF. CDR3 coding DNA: TGTGCCTGGAGTGGAGCGGGATGGGCCGAGCAGTACTTC.